The 24 T cell receptor beta chains given below trace back to one sample, sequenced in a study of control samples from healthy donors and cancer patients. Using immunoSEQ multiplex PCR, the repertoire was profiled, and TCRdb retains in-frame clones only, with some absent. The sample lists 250,000 to 300,000 clones; around 79% were seen once. Sample: PBMCs. Receptors were obtained from a woman aged 60-75 years with lung cancer.

This clone has only one observation. V gene TRBV9 combines with J gene TRBJ1-2, with TRBD1 as a possible D gene (6 bases). Germline V gives CDR1 SGDLS, CDR2 YYNGEE. Between the trimmed V and J ends, which lost 2 bases and 4 bases, there was a span of 12 bases. The CDR3 sequence is 14 residues long. The chain's CDR3 is CASSVAQGTYGYTF. The CDR3 DNA follows: TGTGCCAGCAGCGTGGCACAGGGCACCTATGGCTACACCTTC.

The chain couples TRBV5-1 to TRBJ2-3; D is uncertain. CDR1 and CDR2 from the germline V gene are SGHRS and YFSETQ. V was cut by 7 bases and J by 6 bases, with 12 bases left in between. This CDR3 has 12 amino acids. This CDR3 reads CASGRVADTQYF. In DNA form, the CDR3 reads TGCGCCAGCGGTCGGGTTGCCGATACGCAGTATTTT.

The chain combines TRBV29-1 with TRBJ2-2, with unresolved D. Trimming stripped 4 bases from V and 3 bases from J, with 9 bases between. The CDR3 has 13 residues. Germline CDR1 is SQVTM and CDR2 is ANQGSEA. CDR3 in amino acids: CSVGRPDTGELFF. CDR3 nucleotide sequence: TGCAGCGTTGGACGGCCAGACACCGGGGAGCTGTTTTTT.

The genes are TRBV27 and TRBJ1-6, with D perhaps TRBD1 (5 bases). This CDR3 contains 14 residues. Germline V gene sequence: CDR1 MNHEY, CDR2 SMNVEV (reference sequence). The V end was cut by 4 bases, the J end by 10 bases, with 14 bases between. As DNA, the CDR3 is TGTGCCAGCAGTTCGGACATGTTAAAGTCACCCCTCCACTTT. It specifies CASSSDMLKSPLHF.

The genes are TRBV9 and TRBJ2-7; the D is unclear. The CDR3 contains 13 residues. V lost 0 bases and J lost 3, with 7 bases in between. In germline, CDR1 is SGDLS, CDR2 YYNGEE. The CDR3 region has the DNA TGTGCCAGCAGCGTAGACGGACGCTACGAGCAGTACTTC. This codes for CASSVDGRYEQYF.

CDR3 amino acids: CASSYEPQQPQHF. The CDR3 DNA sequence: TGTGCCAGCAGTTACGAGCCCCAGCAGCCCCAGCATTTT. This chain joins TRBV6-5 and TRBJ1-5; the D is unclear. The CDR3 loop spans 13 amino acids. Germline V gene lookup returns CDR1 MNHEY and CDR2 SVGAGI. Deletions cut 2 bases from V and 7 bases from J, with 9 bases between.

The V gene is TRBV19, the J gene TRBJ1-2; 8 bases fit TRBD1. The J segment lost 3 bases and the V segment lost 4 bases, leaving 4 bases of the junction unmatched. Germline V lookup: CDR1 LNHDA, CDR2 SQIVND (reference sequence). The CDR3 spans 14 residues. CDR3 sequence (DNA): TGTGCCAGTAGTAGGACAGGGAGGGACTATGGCTACACCTTC. Protein product: CASSRTGRDYGYTF.

Comments on this clone: The same CDR3 can be traced to other DNA sequences in this sample. The V gene is TRBV7-9, the J gene TRBJ2-7, with TRBD1 matching 8 bases. Trimming cost V 4 bases and J 4 bases; bases outside gene matches: 6. The V gene's germline CDR1 is SEHNR and CDR2 FQNEAQ (reference sequence). The CDR3 consists of 14 residues. CDR3 residues: CASSSSGTGYEQYF. In DNA, the CDR3 is TGTGCCAGCAGCTCATCCGGGACAGGATACGAGCAGTACTTC.

The chain joins TRBV19 to TRBJ1-1; the D is unclear. Germline CDR1 LNHDA, CDR2 SQIVND (reference sequence). The ends were cut back, 6 bases at V and 1 base at J, with 12 bases in the middle. This CDR3 contains 14 residues. The CDR3 sequence is CASRGYLRNTEAFF. CDR3 bases: TGTGCCAGTAGAGGGTACCTTAGGAACACTGAAGCTTTCTTT.

This clone was seen only a few times. The chain is built from TRBV14 and TRBJ1-1, with TRBD1 matching 9 bases. Unmatched junction bases numbered 7, after V lost 0 bases and J lost 5 bases. This CDR3 is 16 amino acids long. Germline loops: CDR1 SGHDN, CDR2 FVKESK. This CDR3 is CASSQEGQGAVTEAFF. The CDR3 DNA follows: TGTGCCAGCAGCCAAGAGGGACAGGGTGCGGTGACTGAAGCTTTCTTT.

The J gene is TRBJ1-5, the V gene TRBV5-1; TRBD1 is a possible D gene (6 bases). CDR3 length: 13 residues. V dropped 3 bases and J dropped 2 bases, with 6 bases sitting between them. In germline, CDR1 is SGHRS, CDR2 YFSETQ. CDR3 protein: CASSSGGNQPQHF. CDR3 coding DNA: TGCGCCAGCAGCTCAGGGGGCAATCAGCCCCAGCATTTT.

The J gene is TRBJ2-3, the V gene TRBV27; 8 positions agree with TRBD1. After removal of 5 bases from V and 3 bases from J, the junction contained 4 bases not matched to a gene. CDR1 MNHEY and CDR2 SMNVEV come from the germline V gene (reference sequence). This CDR3 has 14 residues. CDR3: CASSPDRVTDTQYF. The CDR3 bases are TGTGCCAGCAGTCCGGACAGGGTAACAGATACGCAGTATTTT.

The rearrangement links TRBV5-4 to TRBJ2-1; D possibly matches TRBD1 or TRBD2 (5 bases each). The V end was cut by 0 bases, the J end by 10 bases, with 11 bases between. The CDR3 totals 13 residues. Germline-derived CDR1 and CDR2 are SGHNT and YYREEE (reference sequence). The CDR3 DNA is TGTGCCAGCAGCTTGGGGGGACCCACAGAGCAGTTCTTC. Encoded protein: CASSLGGPTEQFF.

This clone was seen a single time. The chain uses TRBV5-1 and TRBJ1-1; 9 bases map to TRBD1. The CDR3 totals 16 residues. The junction had 7 bases not matched to a gene; V was cut back by 4 bases and J by 0 bases. Germline V gives CDR1 SGHRS, CDR2 YFSETQ. CDR3 DNA: TGCGCCAGCAGCCCAGGGACAGGGAAAATGAACACTGAAGCTTTCTTT. It codes for CASSPGTGKMNTEAFF.

The V and J genes are TRBV6-1 and TRBJ1-6, with no clear D. V was trimmed by 1 base and J by 0 bases, leaving 7 bases between them. Germline V gene lookup returns CDR1 MNHNS and CDR2 SASEGT. The CDR3 sequence is 16 residues long. The CDR3 region is CASSEVWSSYNSPLHF. DNA of the CDR3: TGTGCCAGCAGTGAAGTTTGGAGCTCCTATAATTCACCCCTCCACTTT.

The rearrangement links TRBV5-6 to TRBJ2-7, with a weak D call TRBD2 (7 bases). Trimming pared 4 bases from V and 6 bases from J, leaving 17 bases between. This CDR3 comprises 14 residues. Germline values: CDR1 SGHDT, CDR2 YYEEEE. DNA for the CDR3: TGTGCCAGCAGCGGGAGGGGGGGAAGGCGCGAGCAGTACTTC. Its protein is CASSGRGGRREQYF.

This clone was seen a few times. The J gene is TRBJ2-5, the V gene TRBV6-5; TRBD2 might be the D (5 bases). Germline loops: CDR1 MNHEY, CDR2 SVGAGI. V lost 9 bases and J lost 5, with 16 bases in between. CDR3 length: 13 residues. The CDR3 nucleotides read TGTGCCAGTACAAAGAGGGCCTGGGAGACCCAGTACTTC. This encodes CASTKRAWETQYF.

J is TRBJ1-5 and V is TRBV6-1, with 9 bases fitting TRBD1. Germline assignment: CDR1 MNHNS and CDR2 SASEGT. The V segment lost 4 bases and the J segment 6 bases; nucleotides outside the gene matches: 16. The CDR3 has 18 residues. For the CDR3, the DNA is TGTGCCAGCAGTGTAGTGGGACAGGGATCATTGGTCTCTCAGCCCCAGCATTTT. Protein product: CASSVVGQGSLVSQPQHF.

This clone showed up just a few times. V is TRBV3-1 (or the pseudogene TRBV3-2) and J is TRBJ2-4; possibly TRBD1 for D (5 bases). The CDR3 is made up of 14 amino acids. V lost 0 bases to trimming and J lost 4 bases, with 7 bases between them. Germline assignment: CDR1 LGHDT and CDR2 YNNKEL (reference sequence). The CDR3 spells CASSQETVKNIQYF. In DNA form, the CDR3 reads TGTGCCAGCAGCCAAGAGACAGTTAAAAACATTCAGTACTTC.

The J gene is TRBJ2-7, the V gene TRBV18; D is ambiguous. Germline CDR1 and CDR2: KGHSH and LQKENI. The germline V and J ends were trimmed by 5 bases and 0 bases, with 2 bases remaining between them. This CDR3 region has 11 residues. The CDR3 loop is CASSVSYEQYF. As DNA, the CDR3 is TGTGCCAGCTCAGTCTCCTACGAGCAGTACTTC.

The chain carries TRBV9 and TRBJ1-4, with D perhaps TRBD1 (6 bases). This CDR3 is built from 16 residues. Germline lookup yields CDR1 SGDLS and CDR2 YYNGEE. Trimming removed 3 bases from V and 3 bases from J, with 15 bases in between. CDR3 sequence (DNA): TGTGCCAGCAGCGCGGAAACAGGGCGGCCTAATGAAAAACTGTTTTTT. Translating it yields CASSAETGRPNEKLFF. Filled out from reference TRBV9 and TRBJ1-4, the complete variable domain reads DSGVTQTPKHLITATGQRVTLRCSPRSGDLSVYWYQQSLDQGLQFLIQYYNGEERAKGNILERFSAQQFPDLHSELNLSSLELGDSALYFCASSAETGRPNEKLFFGSGTQLSVL.

The CDR3 sequence is CASSLMGQGGDEQYF. The CDR3 nucleotides read TGTGCCAGCAGCTTAATGGGACAGGGTGGCGACGAGCAGTACTTC. V usage is TRBV7-3 and J usage is TRBJ2-7; TRBD1 agrees at 9 bases. Germline CDR1 is SGHTA and CDR2 is FQGTGA. J was trimmed by 5 bases and V by 1 base; bases with no gene match: 6. This CDR3 has 15 amino acids. The full variable domain, with the rest looked up from reference TRBV7-3 and TRBJ2-7, is GAGVSQTPSNKVTEKGKYVELRCDPISGHTALYWYRQSLGQGPEFLIYFQGTGAADDSGLPNDRFFAVRPEGSVSTLKIQRTERGDSAVYLCASSLMGQGGDEQYFGPGTRLTVT.

This clone was recorded a few times. The chain recombines TRBV11-3 with TRBJ1-1; D uncertain. Germline loops: CDR1 SGHNT, CDR2 YENEEA. Deletions cut 5 bases from V and 1 base from J, with 8 bases between. This CDR3 spans 13 amino acids. For the CDR3, the DNA is TGTGCCAGCAGCCAAGGCTGGAACACTGAAGCTTTCTTT. This sequence encodes CASSQGWNTEAFF.

The rearrangement uses TRBV3-1 (or the pseudogene TRBV3-2) and TRBJ1-2; 8 positions agree with TRBD1. From germline, CDR1 is LGHDT and CDR2 YNNKEL (reference sequence). The junction had 7 bases not matched to a gene; V was cut back by 4 bases and J by 12 bases. The CDR3 has 12 amino acids. CDR3 sequence reads: CASSPLDRAHTF. The CDR3 DNA sequence: TGTGCCAGCAGCCCCTTGGACAGGGCCCACACCTTC.